The clone carrying this TCR beta chain was detected only once. The germline V gene encodes CDR1 SGHTA and CDR2 FQGTGA. The CDR3 sequence is 16 residues long. V dropped 5 bases and J dropped 5; count of bases not matched to a gene: 13. The sample belongs to a study of response to subunit inactivated influenza vaccine. TCRdb re-analysed the RT-PCR reads in MiXCR, keeping a single row per CDR3 protein. The sample holds about 780,000 distinct CDR3 sequences, around 20% seen once. The chain carries TRBV7-3 and TRBJ2-3, with 7 bases lining up with TRBD2. The specimen comprised PBMCs from blood, sampled less than 6 days after vaccination. This receptor was identified in a man in his fifties who received an inactivated influenza vaccine. The CDR3 here is CASSLNSGSVGDTQYF. CDR3 nucleotide sequence: TGTGCCAGCAGCCTTAATAGCGGGTCGGTTGGAGATACGCAGTATTTT.